This T cell receptor (beta chain) was profiled in a study of OX40 agonist ivuxolimab in advanced cancers. Here immunoSEQ multiplex PCR was the method, and the copy in TCRdb shows in-frame clones only, minus some. The profile covers approximately 130,000 clones, with approximately 94% appearing a single time and approximately 0.93% taken by the ten largest. Trimming removed 0 bases from V and 9 bases from J, with 13 bases in between. Germline CDR1 reads SGHNT; CDR2 reads YYREEE (reference sequence). This CDR3 spans 14 amino acids. The chain combines TRBV5-4 with TRBJ2-1; D might be TRBD2 (6 bases). The source material was CD4+ or CD8+ T cells sorted from blood, sampled in a trial of the OX40 agonist ivuxolimab. This clonotype was obtained from an adult with an advanced solid tumor such as melanoma, head and neck, liver or kidney cancer. Here the CDR3 reads CASSLAVERAEQFF. The CDR3 nucleotides are TGTGCCAGCAGCTTGGCGGTCGAGCGGGCTGAGCAGTTCTTC.